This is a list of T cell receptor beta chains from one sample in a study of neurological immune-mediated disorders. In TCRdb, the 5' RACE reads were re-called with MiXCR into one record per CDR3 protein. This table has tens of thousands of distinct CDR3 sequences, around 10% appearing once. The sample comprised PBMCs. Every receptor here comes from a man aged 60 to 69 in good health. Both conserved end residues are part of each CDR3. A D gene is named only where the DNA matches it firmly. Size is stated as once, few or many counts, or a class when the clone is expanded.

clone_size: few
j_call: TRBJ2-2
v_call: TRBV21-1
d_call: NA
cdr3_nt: TGTGCCAGCAGCAGAACAGGGAGGACCGGGGAGCTGTTTTTT
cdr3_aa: CASSRTGRTGELFF

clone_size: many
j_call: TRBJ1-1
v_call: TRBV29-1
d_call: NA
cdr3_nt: TGCAGCGTTGACGGGGGGCGGCGGGCTTTCTTT
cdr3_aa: CSVDGGRRAFF

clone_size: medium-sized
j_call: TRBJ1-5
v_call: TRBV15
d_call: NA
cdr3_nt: TGTGCCACCAGCAGAGATGCAGTACAACAGCCCCAGCATTTT
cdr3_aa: CATSRDAVQQPQHF

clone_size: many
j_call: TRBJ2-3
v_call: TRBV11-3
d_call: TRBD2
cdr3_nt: TGTGCCAGCAGCACTGGACTAGCGGGCCGCACAGATACGCAGTATTTT
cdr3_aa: CASSTGLAGRTDTQYF

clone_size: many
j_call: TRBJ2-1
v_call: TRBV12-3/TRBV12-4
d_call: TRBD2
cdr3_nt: TGTGCCAGCAGTTCCAGCAGCGGGAGCCAGCAGTTCTTC
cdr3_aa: CASSSSSGSQQFF

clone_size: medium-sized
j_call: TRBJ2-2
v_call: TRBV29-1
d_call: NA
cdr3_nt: TGCAGCGTTGAGACCGGGACCGCGAACACCGGGGAGCTGTTTTTT
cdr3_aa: CSVETGTANTGELFF

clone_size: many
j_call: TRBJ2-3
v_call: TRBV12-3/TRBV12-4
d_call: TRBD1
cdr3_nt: TGTGCCAGCAGTTTTACAGGGGGAATCACAGATACGCAGTATTTT
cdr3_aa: CASSFTGGITDTQYF

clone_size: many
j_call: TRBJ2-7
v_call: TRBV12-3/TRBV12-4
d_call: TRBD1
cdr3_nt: TGTGCCAGCAGTTTAGCGAAATCACAGGGGTGGGCCTACGAGCAGTACTTC
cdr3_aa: CASSLAKSQGWAYEQYF

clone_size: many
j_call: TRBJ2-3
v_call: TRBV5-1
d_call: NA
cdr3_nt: TGCGCCAGCAGCTTTTGGGGAAGAGATACGCAGTATTTT
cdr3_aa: CASSFWGRDTQYF

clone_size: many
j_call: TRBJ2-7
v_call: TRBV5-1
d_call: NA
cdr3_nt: TGCGCCAGCAGCTTAACGCAGTACGAGCAGTACTTC
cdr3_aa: CASSLTQYEQYF